A single TCR beta chain is shown here with its context. The sample's time point: blood 4 weeks post-SBRT, at nephrectomy. Treatment: 15 Gy SBRT to primary tumor, nephrectomy 4 weeks later. Data came from immunoSEQ multiplex PCR; TCRdb stores just in-frame clones and leaves some out. Among 50,000 to 70,000 clones listed, 60% to 85% were seen once. These data are taken from a study of radiation and T cells in renal cell carcinoma. Germline V gene data show CDR1 as SGHTA and CDR2 as FQGNSA. The CDR3 has 14 residues. The V and J ends lost 5 bases and 1 base respectively, with 11 bases between them. This receptor was taken from a man in his sixties with renal cell carcinoma. Sequenced here: blood, sampled from a patient whose treatment included radiotherapy and nephrectomy. The chain combines TRBV7-2 with TRBJ2-5; D is uncertain. The CDR3 nucleotides read TGTGCCAGCAGCCAACTGAGCACCCAAGAGACCCAGTACTTC. This translates into CASSQLSTQETQYF.